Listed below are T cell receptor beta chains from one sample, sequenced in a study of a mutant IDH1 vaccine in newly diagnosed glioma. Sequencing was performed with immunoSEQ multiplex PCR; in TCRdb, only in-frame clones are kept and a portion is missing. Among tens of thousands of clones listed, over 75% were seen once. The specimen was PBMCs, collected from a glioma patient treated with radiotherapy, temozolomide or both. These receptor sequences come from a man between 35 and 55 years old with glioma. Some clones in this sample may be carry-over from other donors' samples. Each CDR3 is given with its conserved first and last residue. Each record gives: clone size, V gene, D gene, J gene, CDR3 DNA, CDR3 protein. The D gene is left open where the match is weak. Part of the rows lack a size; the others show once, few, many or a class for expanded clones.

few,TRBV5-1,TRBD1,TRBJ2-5,TGCGCCAGCAGCTCCGGGACAGGGGGGTACCAAGAGACCCAGTACTTC,CASSSGTGGYQETQYF
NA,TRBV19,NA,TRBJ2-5,TGTGCCAGTAGTAGCGTCTGGATCCAAGAGACCCAGTACTTC,CASSSVWIQETQYF
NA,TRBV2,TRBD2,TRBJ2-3,TGTGCCAGCAGTGCCGCTAGCGGGGGAGATACGCAGTATTTT,CASSAASGGDTQYF
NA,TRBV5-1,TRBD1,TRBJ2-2,TGCGCCAGCAGACAGGGGGGCACCGGGGAGCTGTTTTTT,CASRQGGTGELFF
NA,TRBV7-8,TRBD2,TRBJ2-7,TGTGCCAGCAGCCCGCCGCGGGGGAGCTCCTACGAGCAGTACTTC,CASSPPRGSSYEQYF
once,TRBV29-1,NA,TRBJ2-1,TGCAGCGTTGCGGCCCGATATAGCGGCAATGAGCAGTTCTTC,CSVAARYSGNEQFF
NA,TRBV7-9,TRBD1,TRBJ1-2,TGTGCCAGCGGAAGGGACAGGGACAGTGGCTACACCTTC,CASGRDRDSGYTF
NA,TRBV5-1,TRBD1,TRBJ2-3,TGCGCCAGCAGCTTGGAGGACAGGCCGGGCACAGATACGCAGTATTTT,CASSLEDRPGTDTQYF
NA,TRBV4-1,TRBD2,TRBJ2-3,TGCGCCAGCAGCCAGGTGTCCGGACTAGTTCCAGATACGCAGTATTTT,CASSQVSGLVPDTQYF
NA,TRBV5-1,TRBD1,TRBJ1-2,TGCGCCAGCAACTCGGGGACAGGGGATGCGGGCTACACCTTC,CASNSGTGDAGYTF
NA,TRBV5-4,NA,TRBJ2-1,TGTGCCAGCAGGCCTGACTCCTACAATGAGCAGTTCTTC,CASRPDSYNEQFF
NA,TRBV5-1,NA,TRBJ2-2,TGCGCCAGCAGTATCGGGACGGCGAACACCGGGGAGCTGTTTTTT,CASSIGTANTGELFF
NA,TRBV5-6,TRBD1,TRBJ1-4,TGTGCCAGCAGCTCTCTTGGGACAGGGGGAGAAAAACTGTTTTTT,CASSSLGTGGEKLFF
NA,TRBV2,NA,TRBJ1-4,TGTGCCAGCAGTGGGGAGGGCTTGGGTGAAAAACTGTTTTTT,CASSGEGLGEKLFF